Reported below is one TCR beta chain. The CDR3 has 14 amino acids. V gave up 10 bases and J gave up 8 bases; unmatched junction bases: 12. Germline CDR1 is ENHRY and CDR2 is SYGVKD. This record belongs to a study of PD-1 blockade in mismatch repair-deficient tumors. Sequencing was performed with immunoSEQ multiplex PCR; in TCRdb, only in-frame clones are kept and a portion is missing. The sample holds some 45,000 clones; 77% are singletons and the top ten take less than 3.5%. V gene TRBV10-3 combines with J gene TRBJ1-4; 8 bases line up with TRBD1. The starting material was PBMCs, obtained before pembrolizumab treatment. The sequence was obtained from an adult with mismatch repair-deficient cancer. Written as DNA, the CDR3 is TGTGCCACCGGGGACAGGCCAAAATTCGAAAAACTGTTTTTT. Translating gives CATGDRPKFEKLFF.